Sequencing of this T cell receptor beta chain was carried out in a study of cytomegalovirus exposure and HLA in healthy donors. Study-level findings and limits: Later on, an analysis showed TCR association rates differing by HLA locus, with DRB1 the most and HLA-C the fewest. Sequencing probably produced one cluster of sequence variants that were highly shared. Usually a TCR sequence was rare, but some public TCRs were found in many donors.

The CDR3 extends over 15 amino acids. Germline V gives CDR1 SGDLS, CDR2 YYNGEE. V gave up 0 bases and J gave up 0 bases, with 9 bases separating them. Concerning this clone: The antigen is unknown.

PCR amplification relied on 60 Vbeta primers (plus 13 Jbeta primers). Using immunoSEQ multiplex PCR, the repertoire was profiled, and TCRdb retains in-frame clones only, with some absent. The table lists over 150,000 clones, approximately 79% of them singletons. The chain links TRBV9 to TRBJ2-5; D may be TRBD2 (6 bases). This receptor was identified in a man aged 55 to 69 in good health and CMV-seronegative. Sequencing input: PBMCs. CDR3 sequence reads: CASSVGPGDQETQYF. As DNA, the CDR3 is TGTGCCAGCAGCGTAGGGCCGGGAGACCAAGAGACCCAGTACTTC. Drawing the rest from reference TRBV9 and TRBJ2-5, the complete variable domain is DSGVTQTPKHLITATGQRVTLRCSPRSGDLSVYWYQQSLDQGLQFLIQYYNGEERAKGNILERFSAQQFPDLHSELNLSSLELGDSALYFCASSVGPGDQETQYFGPGTRLLVL.